The TCR beta chain under discussion was sequenced for a study of T cells expressing NK-cell markers. Synthesis of TCR beta cDNA relied on 5'RACE template switching carrying UMIs. TCRdb reprocessed the 5' RACE reads, with one entry per CDR3 protein and no DNA. The repertoire table contains almost 450,000 distinct CDR3 sequences. The origin of this receptor is a woman aged 18-69 years in good health. The sequenced material came from blood T cells: a sorted CD56 or NKG2C T cell subset, CD4+ or CD8+ T cells, or bulk PBMC T cells (not recorded which).

The chain's CDR3 is CASGAGTVVNEQFF. The rearrangement uses TRBV6-1 and TRBJ2-1; TCRdb names TRBD1, which stays unverified in the absence of DNA. The germline CDR1 and CDR2 sequences are MNHNS and SASEGT. CDR3 size: 14 residues.